This is a list of T cell receptor beta chains from one sample in a study of regulatory T cells in long-lasting Graves disease. TCRdb processed the multiplex PCR reads anew with MiXCR; each CDR3 protein has one entry. The data hold roughly 450,000 distinct CDR3 sequences, with about a quarter observed a single time. The sample here was peripheral blood mononuclear cells (PBMCs), taken when the disease was refractory, from a patient treated with antithyroid drugs. These receptors came from a female donor with Graves disease. Both conserved end residues are part of each CDR3. Each record gives: CDR3 protein, CDR3 DNA, D gene, clone size, V gene, J gene. The D gene is left open where the match is weak. Size is stated for part of the rows, as once, few or many counts, or as a class when the clone is expanded.

CAISDPAWGKGQPQHF	TGTGCCATCAGTGACCCGGCGTGGGGTAAAGGTCAGCCCCAGCATTTT	-	-	TRBV10-3	TRBJ1-5
CASSLSYLTSGREETQYF	TGTGCCAGCAGTTTATCCTACTTGACTAGCGGGAGGGAAGAGACCCAGTACTTC	TRBD2	few	TRBV27	TRBJ2-5
CASSPTGTGANVLTF	TGTGCCAGCAGTCCCACAGGGACTGGGGCCAACGTCCTGACTTTC	-	many	TRBV28	TRBJ2-6
CASSSVGPQHF	TGTGCCAGCAGCTCCGTGGGGCCCCAGCATTTT	-	few	TRBV7-2	TRBJ1-5
CASRHELLGVTGELFF	TGTGCCAGCAGGCACGAGCTACTAGGAGTCACCGGGGAGCTGTTTTTT	-	-	TRBV7-2	TRBJ2-2
CASGRSTEQYF	TGTGCCAGCGGACGGTCCACCGAGCAGTACTTC	-	many	TRBV12-3/TRBV12-4	TRBJ2-7
CASQQFSGANVLTF	TGCGCCAGTCAACAGTTCTCTGGGGCCAACGTCCTGACTTTC	-	few	TRBV5-1	TRBJ2-6
CASSLDSGRAAEQYF	TGTGCCAGCAGCTTAGATTCGGGCAGGGCAGCCGAGCAGTACTTC	-	few	TRBV7-9	TRBJ2-7
CASTSGQVNTEAFF	TGTGCCAGTACCTCTGGACAGGTGAACACTGAAGCTTTCTTT	TRBD1	few	TRBV19	TRBJ1-1
CAWSQDLMNTEAFF	TGTGCCTGGAGCCAGGACCTCATGAACACTGAAGCTTTCTTT	-	few	TRBV30	TRBJ1-1
CASSLLAGGPGGTGELFF	TGTGCCAGCAGCTTACTAGCGGGAGGGCCCGGGGGCACCGGGGAGCTGTTTTTT	TRBD2	few	TRBV7-2	TRBJ2-2
CASSSGLHTYNEQFF	TGCGCCAGCAGCTCCGGGCTTCACACCTACAATGAGCAGTTCTTC	-	-	TRBV5-1	TRBJ2-1
CASSLNSGGDWTGELFF	TGTGCCAGCAGCTTAAACTCGGGGGGAGATTGGACCGGGGAGCTGTTTTTT	TRBD2	-	TRBV11-2	TRBJ2-2
CAITTGGQETQYF	TGTGCCATCACTACAGGGGGCCAAGAGACCCAGTACTTC	TRBD1	-	TRBV10-3	TRBJ2-5
CAWSRDTGNTIYF	TGTGCCTGGAGCAGGGATACTGGAAACACCATATATTTT	-	few	TRBV30	TRBJ1-3